A single sample is the source of the 4 T cell receptor beta chains below, sequenced in a study of tumor and adjacent non-tumor tissue in lung cancer. This sample's RNA came from whole unsorted tissue. This non-tumor lung sample came from over 3 cm beyond the tumor edge. TCRbeta libraries were built with three rounds of nested PCR, modified from ARM-PCR. TCRdb passed the multiplex PCR reads through MiXCR, listing each CDR3 protein once. The repertoire consists of 90,000 to 100,000 distinct CDR3 sequences, with 80% occurring once and the leading ten covering approximately 28%. Material: distant non-tumor lung tissue. The receptors were sampled from a man in his 60s with small cell lung cancer.

About this clonotype itself: A much larger clone sits a single nucleotide away, making a read error possible. This sequence joins TRBV30 and TRBJ2-1, with TRBD2 matching over 11 bases. This CDR3 has 13 residues. Germline CDR1 is GTSNPN and CDR2 is SVGIG (reference sequence). The CDR3 loop is CVWVLAGGPEQFF. In nucleotides, the CDR3 is TGTGTCTGGGTCCTAGCGGGAGGCCCAGAGCAGTTCTTC.

To note about this clonotype: Since a much larger clone is just one base distant, this may be a read error. The chain is built from TRBV20-1 and TRBJ1-1; weak D call: TRBD1 (5 bases). Trimming stripped 3 bases from V and 3 bases from J, with 14 bases between. Germline-derived CDR1 and CDR2 are DFQATT and SNEGSKA (reference sequence). This CDR3 contains 14 residues. The CDR3 DNA reads TGCAGTGCTAGGGGACGGGTGAGAGACACTGAAGCTTTCTTT. This codes for CSARGRVRDTEAFF.

This clonotype appeared once. The genes are TRBV21-1 and TRBJ2-1; whether TRBD2, the table's D call, matches the DNA was not checked. TRBV21-1 is annotated as a pseudogene. The CDR3 sequence is 19 residues long. DNA for the CDR3: TGTGCCAGCAGCAAAGGAACTCTAGCGGGGTTCAGGATTATTTTTGTGGAGTTCTTC. It encodes CASSKGTLAGFRIIFVEFF.

Turning to this clonotype: Germline and junction disagree at one end, which may indicate a read error. The rearrangement links TRBV11-2 to TRBJ2-1; D not resolved. Germline values: CDR1 SGHAT, CDR2 FQNNGV. The CDR3 runs to 16 residues. As DNA, the CDR3 is TGTGCCAACAGCCTTAGGGCGAATAGCTCCTACAATGAGCTGTTCTTC. Protein sequence: CANSLRANSSYNELFF.